This T cell receptor beta chain was obtained from a study of patients and donors after allogeneic stem cell transplantation. TCRdb redid the calling of the RT-PCR reads with MiXCR, one entry per CDR3 protein. The repertoire consists of hundreds of thousands of distinct CDR3 sequences, with approximately 16% occurring once and the leading ten covering 6% to 8%. Trimming took 7 bases from V and 5 from J, leaving 14 bases between them. Germline V gene lookup returns CDR1 SQVTM and CDR2 ANQGSEA. The CDR3 length is 12 residues. The material sequenced was blood, either unsorted or a sorted T cell fraction (not recorded which). The genes are TRBV29-1 and TRBJ1-2, with a weak D call TRBD1 (5 bases). The TCR sequence derives from a human donor who was either an allogeneic HSCT recipient or a stem cell or donor lymphocyte infusion donor (not recorded which). It is not recorded whose cells these are; they may come from a transplant donor. The CDR3 DNA sequence: TGCAGCGGGGGGTGGGAGTATTATGGCTACACCTTC. Its translation is CSGGWEYYGYTF.